The 12 T cell receptor beta chains given below trace back to one sample, sequenced in a study of glioma-infiltrating T cells after dendritic cell vaccination. Profiling relied on immunoSEQ multiplex PCR, and the TCRdb table lists in-frame clones only, not all of them. The sample records around 100,000 clones, around 86% being singletons. As for time point: after dendritic cell vaccination, including at tumor progression/relapse. The material sequenced was blood, taken after dendritic cell vaccination. Every receptor here comes from a human donor with glioblastoma.

The V and J genes are TRBV7-2 and TRBJ2-7, with 9 bases matching TRBD2. The germline CDR1 and CDR2 sequences are SGHTA and FQGNSA. The CDR3 totals 16 residues. With 5 bases clipped from V and 4 bases from J, the junction kept 12 bases outside the gene matches. CDR3 region: CASSPDGLAGIYEQYF. The CDR3 coding sequence is TGTGCCAGCAGCCCGGATGGGCTAGCGGGAATTTACGAGCAGTACTTC.

V gene TRBV7-6 combines with J gene TRBJ2-7; 10 bases are shared with TRBD1. The V gene's germline CDR1 is SGHVS and CDR2 FNYEAQ. With 0 bases clipped from V and 7 bases from J, the junction kept 6 bases outside the gene matches. The CDR3 loop spans 15 amino acids. The CDR3 DNA reads TGTGCCAGCAGCTTAGCAGGGGACAGGGGCGAAGAGCAGTACTTC. Amino acids: CASSLAGDRGEEQYF. Using reference TRBV7-6 and TRBJ2-7 for the parts outside the CDR3, the full variable domain is GAGVSQSPRYKVTKRGQDVALRCDPISGHVSLYWYRQALGQGPEFLTYFNYEAQQDKSGLPNDRFSAERPEGSISTLTIQRTEQRDSAMYRCASSLAGDRGEEQYFGPGTRLTVT.

The chain couples TRBV9 to TRBJ1-4; D possibly corresponds to TRBD1 (6 bases). Germline CDR1 reads SGDLS; CDR2 reads YYNGEE. V shed 4 bases and J shed 8 bases, with 21 bases lying between them. The CDR3 is 16 amino acids. DNA of the CDR3: TGTGCCAGCAGCCCAAATTGGGGGCAGGGGAACGAAAAACTGTTTTTT. It is translated as CASSPNWGQGNEKLFF. Full variable domain (rest looked up from reference TRBV9 and TRBJ1-4): DSGVTQTPKHLITATGQRVTLRCSPRSGDLSVYWYQQSLDQGLQFLIQYYNGEERAKGNILERFSAQQFPDLHSELNLSSLELGDSALYFCASSPNWGQGNEKLFFGSGTQLSVL.

This clone was counted a single time. This CDR3 reads CASSLGDREGEPQHF. CDR3 sequence (DNA): TGCGCCAGCAGCTTGGGCGACAGGGAAGGAGAGCCCCAGCATTTT. The rearrangement uses TRBV5-1 and TRBJ1-5, with 7 nucleotides matching TRBD1. In germline, CDR1 is SGHRS, CDR2 YFSETQ. After removal of 0 bases from V and 8 bases from J, the junction contained 8 bases not matched to a gene. The CDR3 loop spans 15 amino acids.

In this sample, this clone turned up once. The V call is TRBV2, the J call TRBJ2-7, with D perhaps matching TRBD1 (6 bases). Looked up from germline, CDR1 is SNHLY and CDR2 is FYNNEI. V dropped 6 bases and J dropped 5 bases, with 11 bases sitting between them. The CDR3 totals 12 residues. The CDR3, as DNA: TGTGCCAGCAGCACAGGGAGTCACGAGCAGTACTTC. Translation: CASSTGSHEQYF.

The V gene is TRBV7-2, the J gene TRBJ2-2; D gene uncertain. The length of the CDR3 is 13 residues. V was clipped by 2 bases and J by 5 bases, with 6 bases between them. CDR1 and CDR2 from the germline V gene are SGHTA and FQGNSA. CDR3 sequence: CASSLISTGELFF. The CDR3 DNA is TGTGCCAGCAGCTTAATTTCGACCGGGGAGCTGTTTTTT.

The chain links TRBV7-9 to TRBJ2-7, with TRBD1 matching 9 bases. CDR3 length: 18 residues. The germline CDR1 and CDR2 sequences are SEHNR and FQNEAQ (reference sequence). The V and J ends lost 1 base and 3 bases, in that order; junction bases with no gene match: 13. CDR3 residues: CASSLGGSRDRVFYEQYF. CDR3 sequence (DNA): TGTGCCAGCAGCTTAGGTGGATCTAGGGACAGGGTGTTCTACGAGCAGTACTTC.

The chain couples TRBV6-1 to TRBJ2-1; 7 bases align to TRBD1. Germline V gene sequence: CDR1 MNHNS, CDR2 SASEGT. This CDR3 is 15 amino acids long. V shed 5 bases, J shed 0 bases, and the junction held 4 bases outside the gene matches. In nucleotides, the CDR3 is TGTGCCAGCAGTCAAGACAGGGACTCCTACAATGAGCAGTTCTTC. Its protein product is CASSQDRDSYNEQFF.

The chain uses TRBV6-1 and TRBJ1-2; tentatively, D is TRBD1 (5 bases). Trimming took off 2 bases at V and 4 bases at J, with 17 bases between the two ends. The length of the CDR3 is 16 residues. Germline V lookup: CDR1 MNHNS, CDR2 SASEGT. In DNA form, the CDR3 reads TGTGCCAGCAGTGAAAGCAGGGCAGTACCTGGCTATGGCTACACCTTC. It is translated as CASSESRAVPGYGYTF.

The chain uses TRBV7-2 and TRBJ2-4; 11 positions match TRBD1. Losses at the gene ends were 5 bases for V and 14 bases for J; bases not matched to a gene: 11. Germline V lookup: CDR1 SGHTA, CDR2 FQGNSA. The CDR3 totals 14 residues. The CDR3 reads CASSAGTGGWLEYF. The CDR3 coding sequence is TGTGCCAGCAGCGCTGGGACAGGGGGATGGTTAGAGTACTTC.

This clone was seen a single time. The chain is built from TRBV7-2 and TRBJ1-4, with D perhaps TRBD1 (5 bases). Germline loops: CDR1 SGHTA, CDR2 FQGNSA. The CDR3 length is 15 residues. Trimming shortened V by 4 bases and J by 4 bases, and 13 bases separated the two germline ends. CDR3 protein: CASSYTGERNEKLFF. As DNA, the CDR3 is TGTGCCAGCAGCTACACAGGAGAACGTAATGAAAAACTGTTTTTT.

The chain links TRBV18 to TRBJ1-4; a possible D gene is TRBD1 (5 bases). Germline V gene sequence: CDR1 KGHSH, CDR2 LQKENI. The germline V and J ends were trimmed by 6 bases and 6 bases, with 17 bases remaining between them. CDR3 length: 15 amino acids. CDR3: CASSRAVGVDEKLFF. The CDR3 DNA reads as TGTGCCAGCTCGCGTGCGGTAGGGGTGGATGAAAAACTGTTTTTT.